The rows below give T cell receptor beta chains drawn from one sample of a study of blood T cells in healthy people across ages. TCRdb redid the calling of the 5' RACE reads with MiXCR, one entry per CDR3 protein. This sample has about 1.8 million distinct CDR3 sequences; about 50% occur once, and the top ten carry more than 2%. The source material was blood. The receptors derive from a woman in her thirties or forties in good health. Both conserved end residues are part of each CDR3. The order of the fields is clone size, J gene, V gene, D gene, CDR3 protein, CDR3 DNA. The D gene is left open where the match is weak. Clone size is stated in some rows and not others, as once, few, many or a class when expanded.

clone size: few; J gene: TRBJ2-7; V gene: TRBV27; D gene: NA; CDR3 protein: CASGQGYGGEQYF; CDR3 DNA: TGTGCCAGCGGACAGGGCTACGGGGGGGAGCAGTACTTC
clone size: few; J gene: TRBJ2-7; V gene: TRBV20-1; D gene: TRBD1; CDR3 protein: CSARDPTGYEQYF; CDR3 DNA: TGCAGTGCTAGAGACCCGACAGGGTACGAGCAGTACTTC
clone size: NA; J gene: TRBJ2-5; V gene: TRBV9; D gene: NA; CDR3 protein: CASSFPGADPKGTQYF; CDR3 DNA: TGTGCCAGCAGCTTCCCCGGCGCAGACCCAAAGGGGACCCAGTACTTC
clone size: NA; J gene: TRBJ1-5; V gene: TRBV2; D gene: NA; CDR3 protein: CASSEGDFSNQPQHF; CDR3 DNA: TGTGCCAGCAGTGAAGGGGATTTTAGCAATCAGCCCCAGCATTTT
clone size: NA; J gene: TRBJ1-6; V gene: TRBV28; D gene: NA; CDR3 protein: CASSLPWTVSYNSPLHF; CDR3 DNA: TGTGCCAGCAGTCTCCCCTGGACAGTCTCCTATAATTCACCCCTCCACTTT
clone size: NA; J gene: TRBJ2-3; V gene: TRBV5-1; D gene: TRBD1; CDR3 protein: CASSSGTGETDTQYF; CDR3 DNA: TGCGCCAGCAGCTCTGGGACAGGGGAGACAGATACGCAGTATTTT
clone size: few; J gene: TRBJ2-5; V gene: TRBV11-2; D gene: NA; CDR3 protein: CASSFWTDQETQYF; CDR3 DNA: TGTGCCAGCAGCTTCTGGACAGACCAAGAGACCCAGTACTTC
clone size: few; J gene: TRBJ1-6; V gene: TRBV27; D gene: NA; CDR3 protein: CASSVDPGGSPLHF; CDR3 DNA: TGTGCCAGCAGTGTTGACCCGGGAGGGTCACCCCTCCACTTT
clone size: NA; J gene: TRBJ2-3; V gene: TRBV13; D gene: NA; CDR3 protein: CASSSARTDTQYF; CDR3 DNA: TGTGCCAGCAGTTCCGCACGCACAGATACGCAGTATTTT
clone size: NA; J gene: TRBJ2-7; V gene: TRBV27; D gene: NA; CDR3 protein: CASSLLAQSAYEQYF; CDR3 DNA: TGTGCCAGCAGTTTATTGGCCCAATCGGCCTACGAGCAGTACTTC
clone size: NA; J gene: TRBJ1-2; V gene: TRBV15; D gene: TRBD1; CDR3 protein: CATSRDSNPLGQGANGYTF; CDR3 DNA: TGTGCCACCAGCAGAGATTCCAACCCCCTAGGACAGGGAGCGAATGGCTACACCTTC
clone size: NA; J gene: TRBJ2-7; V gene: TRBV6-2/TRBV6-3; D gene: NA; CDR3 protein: CASRRGLSYEQYF; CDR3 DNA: TGTGCCAGCAGGCGCGGGCTATCCTACGAGCAGTACTTC
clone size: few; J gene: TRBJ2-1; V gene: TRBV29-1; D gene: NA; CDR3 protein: CSVGPGAGEQFF; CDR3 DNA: TGCAGCGTTGGTCCAGGTGCCGGTGAGCAGTTCTTC
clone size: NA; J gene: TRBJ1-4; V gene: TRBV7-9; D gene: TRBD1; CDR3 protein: CASSSGTGEPNEKLFF; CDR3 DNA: TGTGCCAGCAGTTCCGGGACAGGGGAGCCTAATGAAAAACTGTTTTTT
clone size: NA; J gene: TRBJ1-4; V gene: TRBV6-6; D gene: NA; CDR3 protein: CASSAQGNEKLFF; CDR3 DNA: TGTGCCAGCAGTGCCCAGGGCAATGAAAAACTGTTTTTT
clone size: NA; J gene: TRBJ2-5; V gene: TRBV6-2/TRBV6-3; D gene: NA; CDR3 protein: CASSYSAGGIQEAQYF; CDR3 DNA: TGTGCCAGCAGTTACTCGGCAGGTGGGATCCAAGAGGCCCAGTACTTC
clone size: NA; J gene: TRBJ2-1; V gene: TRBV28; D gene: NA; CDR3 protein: CASRQPSSYNEQFF; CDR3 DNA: TGTGCCAGCAGGCAGCCTAGCAGCTACAATGAGCAGTTCTTC
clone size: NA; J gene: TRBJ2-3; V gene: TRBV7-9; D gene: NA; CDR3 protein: CASSLRDKGGDTQYF; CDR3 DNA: TGTGCCAGCAGCTTGAGGGACAAGGGGGGAGATACGCAGTATTTT
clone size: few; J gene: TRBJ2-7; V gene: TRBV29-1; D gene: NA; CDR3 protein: CSVDDTTGAGSYEQYF; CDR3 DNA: TGCAGCGTTGATGACACAACGGGGGCCGGGTCCTACGAGCAGTACTTC
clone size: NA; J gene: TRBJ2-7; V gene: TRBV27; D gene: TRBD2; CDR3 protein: CASSLSASGSAEQYF; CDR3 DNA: TGTGCCAGCAGTTTATCAGCCAGCGGGAGTGCCGAGCAGTACTTC